Listed below are T cell receptor beta chains from one sample, sequenced in a study of OX40 agonist ivuxolimab in advanced cancers. TCRdb's copy holds only in-frame clones and misses some; the assay was immunoSEQ multiplex PCR. The data contain more than 65,000 clones, approximately 80% of them seen just once; the ten biggest clones take up approximately 2.1%. The source material was CD4+ or CD8+ T cells sorted from blood, sampled in a trial of the OX40 agonist ivuxolimab. Receptors originate from an adult with an advanced solid tumor such as melanoma, head and neck, liver or kidney cancer. CDR3s include the opening cysteine and the closing phenylalanine or tryptophan. A D gene is named only where the DNA matches it firmly. Clone size is not always given. Where it is, it says once, few, many or a class for expanded clones.

abundance	d_gene	j_gene	v_gene	CDR3aa	CDR3nt
NA	TRBD1	TRBJ1-4	TRBV19	CASSPDRGGEKLFF	TGTGCCAGTAGCCCGGACAGGGGTGGAGAAAAACTGTTTTTT
NA	TRBD2	TRBJ2-1	TRBV7-9	CASRSDLAGLDNEQFF	TGTGCCAGCAGATCTGATCTAGCGGGACTGGACAATGAGCAGTTCTTC
NA	NA	TRBJ1-4	TRBV11-2	CASSLSPDGKLFF	TGTGCCAGCAGCTTATCGCCTGATGGAAAACTGTTTTTT
NA	TRBD1	TRBJ2-3	TRBV19	CASSTPRTGAGDTQYF	TGTGCCAGTAGTACCCCCAGGACAGGGGCGGGAGATACGCAGTATTTT
NA	NA	TRBJ2-5	TRBV11-3	CASSLEGRGETQYF	TGTGCCAGCAGTTTAGAGGGCAGGGGCGAGACCCAGTACTTC
once	TRBD2	TRBJ2-1	TRBV27	CASSLRIAGFTYNEQFF	TGTGCCAGCAGTTTGCGGATAGCGGGATTTACCTACAATGAGCAGTTCTTC
NA	NA	TRBJ1-6	TRBV12-5	CASGLSSLRTQVKAYNSPLHF	TGTGCTAGTGGTTTGTCCTCCCTGCGAACCCAAGTCAAAGCCTATAATTCACCCCTCCACTTT
NA	TRBD1	TRBJ2-7	TRBV28	CASSLTGTGGYEQYF	TGTGCCAGCAGCTTAACCGGGACAGGGGGCTACGAGCAGTACTTC
NA	TRBD2	TRBJ2-1	TRBV30	CAWSVYLSLAGGPGEQFF	TGTGCCTGGAGTGTCTACCTCTCACTAGCGGGGGGGCCTGGCGAGCAGTTCTTC
NA	TRBD2	TRBJ2-1	TRBV5-1	CASSEVTSGRANEQFF	TGCGCCAGCAGCGAAGTCACTAGCGGGAGGGCCAATGAGCAGTTCTTC
NA	NA	TRBJ2-5	TRBV5-6	CASSLAKGTPRRETQYF	TGTGCCAGCAGCTTGGCCAAGGGAACCCCCAGAAGGGAGACCCAGTACTTC
NA	NA	TRBJ2-5	TRBV13	CASSLAGEGYQETQYF	TGTGCCAGCAGCTTAGCGGGAGAGGGGTACCAAGAGACCCAGTACTTC
NA	TRBD1	TRBJ1-1	TRBV30	CAWKQAQGAEAFF	TGTGCCTGGAAGCAGGCCCAGGGGGCTGAAGCTTTCTTT
NA	TRBD1	TRBJ2-1	TRBV28	CASEDRESSYNEQFF	TGTGCCAGCGAGGACAGGGAGAGCTCCTACAATGAGCAGTTCTTC
NA	TRBD2	TRBJ2-6	TRBV2	CATGRAGRWALGANVLTF	TGTGCCACCGGGAGGGCAGGGAGATGGGCTCTGGGGGCCAACGTCCTGACTTTC
NA	TRBD1	TRBJ2-2	TRBV19	CASTARGRVSTGELFF	TGTGCCAGTACCGCGAGGGGGCGGGTTAGCACCGGGGAGCTGTTTTTT
NA	NA	TRBJ1-4	TRBV7-2	CASSLEGANEKLFF	TGTGCCAGCAGCTTGGAGGGAGCTAATGAAAAACTGTTTTTT
NA	TRBD1	TRBJ2-7	TRBV5-1	CASSQQGQGQSEQYF	TGCGCCAGCAGCCAACAGGGACAGGGCCAAAGCGAGCAGTACTTC
NA	NA	TRBJ1-5	TRBV18	CASSPNGASNQPQHF	TGTGCCAGCTCACCAAACGGGGCAAGCAATCAGCCCCAGCATTTT
NA	TRBD2	TRBJ2-7	TRBV2	CASSEASSGRKKQYF	TGTGCCAGCAGTGAAGCATCTAGCGGGAGAAAAAAGCAGTACTTC
NA	NA	TRBJ1-2	TRBV6-5	CASTRSGVNYGYTF	TGTGCCAGCACCAGGAGCGGAGTTAACTATGGCTACACCTTC
NA	TRBD1	TRBJ1-3	TRBV23-1	CASSQSGDSTIYF	TGCGCCAGCAGCCAATCGGGGGACAGCACCATATATTTT
NA	NA	TRBJ1-4	TRBV27	CASSLGAWSEKLFF	TGTGCCAGCAGTTTGGGGGCATGGAGTGAAAAACTGTTTTTT
few	NA	TRBJ2-7	TRBV19	CASSPDRSLGEQYF	TGTGCCAGTAGTCCAGACCGATCCTTGGGGGAGCAGTACTTC
NA	NA	TRBJ2-3	TRBV4-1	CASSQDRARGTDTQYF	TGCGCCAGCAGCCAAGATAGGGCCAGGGGCACAGATACGCAGTATTTT